This T cell receptor (beta chain) came from a study of blood T cells in healthy people across ages. Regarding this clonotype: Its antigen is unknown.

CDR1 is MNHEY, CDR2 SVGEGT, per germline. The CDR3 length is 18 residues. Trimming at V came to 5 bases and at J to 0 bases, leaving 10 bases not matched to a gene. Together with a sample-barcoded 5' primer, a J-beta primer mix was included in a second PCR lasting roughly 6 to 12 cycles. Every cDNA molecule bore a tag from a template-switch adaptor containing 12 random nucleotides. From the 5' RACE reads, TCRdb called clonotypes with MiXCR, one entry per CDR3 protein. The sample has about 970,000 distinct CDR3 sequences, around 54% seen once. Study-wide results and caveats: In the absence of known donor CMV status, changes in expanded clonotypes were possibly confounded. The recorded TCR beta diversity per million T cells decreased in a roughly linear manner with age. The percentage of naive T cells correlated strongly with TCR beta diversity.

This clonotype originated in an older woman in good health. The chain combines TRBV6-2 or TRBV6-3 with TRBJ2-7; 13 positions match TRBD2. Specimen: blood. Here the CDR3 DNA reads TGTGCCAGCAGTCCGACGGGACTAGCGGGATATAGCTCCTACGAGCAGTACTTC. Translating gives CASSPTGLAGYSSYEQYF.